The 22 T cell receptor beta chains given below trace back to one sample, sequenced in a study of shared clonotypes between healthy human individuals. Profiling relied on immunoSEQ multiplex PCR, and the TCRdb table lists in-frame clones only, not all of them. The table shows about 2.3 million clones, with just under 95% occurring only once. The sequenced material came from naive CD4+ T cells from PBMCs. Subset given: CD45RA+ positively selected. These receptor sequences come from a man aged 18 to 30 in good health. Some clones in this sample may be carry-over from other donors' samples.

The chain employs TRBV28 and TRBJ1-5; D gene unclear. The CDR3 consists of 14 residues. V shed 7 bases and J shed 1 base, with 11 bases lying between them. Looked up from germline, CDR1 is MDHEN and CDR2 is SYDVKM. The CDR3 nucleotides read TGTGCCAGCACCCGGGTGGGGAGCAATCAGCCCCAGCATTTT. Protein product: CASTRVGSNQPQHF.

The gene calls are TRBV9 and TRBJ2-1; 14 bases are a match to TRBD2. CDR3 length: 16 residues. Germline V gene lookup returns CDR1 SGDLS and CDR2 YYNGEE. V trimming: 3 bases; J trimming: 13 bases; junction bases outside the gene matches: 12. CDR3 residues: CASSAYSGLAGEGQFF. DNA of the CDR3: TGTGCCAGCAGCGCTTATTCGGGACTAGCGGGAGAGGGCCAGTTCTTC.

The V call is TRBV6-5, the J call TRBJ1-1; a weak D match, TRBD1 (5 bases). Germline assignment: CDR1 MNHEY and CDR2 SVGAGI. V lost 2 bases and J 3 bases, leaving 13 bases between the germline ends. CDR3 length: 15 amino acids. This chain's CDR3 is CASSYDRNTHTEAFF. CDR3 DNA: TGTGCCAGCAGTTACGACAGAAATACTCACACTGAAGCTTTCTTT.

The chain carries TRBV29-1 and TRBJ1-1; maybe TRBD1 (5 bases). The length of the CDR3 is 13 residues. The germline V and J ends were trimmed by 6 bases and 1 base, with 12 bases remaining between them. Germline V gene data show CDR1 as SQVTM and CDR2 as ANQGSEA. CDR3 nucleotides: TGCAGCGTGAACAGACAGACGAACACTGAAGCTTTCTTT. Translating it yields CSVNRQTNTEAFF.

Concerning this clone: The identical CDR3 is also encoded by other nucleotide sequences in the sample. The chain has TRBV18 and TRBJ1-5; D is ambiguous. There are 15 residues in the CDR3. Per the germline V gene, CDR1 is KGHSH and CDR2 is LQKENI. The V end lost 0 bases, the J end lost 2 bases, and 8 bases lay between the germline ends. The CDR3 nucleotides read TGTGCCAGCTCACCACCAAGGGCGGGCAATCAGCCCCAGCATTTT. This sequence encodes CASSPPRAGNQPQHF.

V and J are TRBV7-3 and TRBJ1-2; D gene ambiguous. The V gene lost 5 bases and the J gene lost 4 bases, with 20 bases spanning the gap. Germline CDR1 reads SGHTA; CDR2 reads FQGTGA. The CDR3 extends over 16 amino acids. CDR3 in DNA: TGTGCCAGCAGCCCATCCGGCGTCTCGGCGAGCTATGGCTACACCTTC. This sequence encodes CASSPSGVSASYGYTF.

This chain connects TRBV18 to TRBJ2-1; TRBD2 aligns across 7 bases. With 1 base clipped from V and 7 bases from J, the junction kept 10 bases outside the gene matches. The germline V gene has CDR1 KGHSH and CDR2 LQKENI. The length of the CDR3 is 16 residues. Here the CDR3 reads CASSPQEAGFGNEQFF. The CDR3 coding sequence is TGTGCCAGCTCACCACAAGAAGCGGGATTTGGGAATGAGCAGTTCTTC.

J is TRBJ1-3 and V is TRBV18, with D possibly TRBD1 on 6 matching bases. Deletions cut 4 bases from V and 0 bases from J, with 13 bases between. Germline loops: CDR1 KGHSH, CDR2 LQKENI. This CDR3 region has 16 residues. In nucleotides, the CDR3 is TGTGCCAGCTCACAGAATAAGGGGGACTCTGGAAACACCATATATTTT. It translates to CASSQNKGDSGNTIYF.

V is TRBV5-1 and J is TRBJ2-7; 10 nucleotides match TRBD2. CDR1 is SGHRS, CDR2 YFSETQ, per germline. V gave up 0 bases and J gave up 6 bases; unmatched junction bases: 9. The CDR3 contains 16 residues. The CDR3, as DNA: TGCGCCAGCAGCTTGGAATCAGCGGGAGGGCTTCGCGAGCAGTACTTC. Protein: CASSLESAGGLREQYF.

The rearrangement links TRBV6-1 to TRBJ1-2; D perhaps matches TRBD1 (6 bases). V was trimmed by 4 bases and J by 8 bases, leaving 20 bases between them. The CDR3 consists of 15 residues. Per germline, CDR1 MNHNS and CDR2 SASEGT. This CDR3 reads CASSGWGGEYSGYTF. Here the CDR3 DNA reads TGTGCCAGCAGTGGGTGGGGGGGCGAATATTCCGGCTACACCTTC.

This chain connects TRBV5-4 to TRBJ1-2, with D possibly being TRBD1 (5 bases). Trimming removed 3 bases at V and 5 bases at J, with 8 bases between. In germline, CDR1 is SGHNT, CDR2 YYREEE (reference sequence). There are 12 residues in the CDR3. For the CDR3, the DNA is TGTGCCAGCAGCTCGGGACCATATGGCTACACCTTC. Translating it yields CASSSGPYGYTF.

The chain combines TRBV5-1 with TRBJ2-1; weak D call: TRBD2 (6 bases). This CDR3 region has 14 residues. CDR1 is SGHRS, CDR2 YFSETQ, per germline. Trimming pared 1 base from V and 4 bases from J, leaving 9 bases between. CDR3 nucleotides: TGCGCCAGCAGCTTGATGGAGGGATACAATGAGCAGTTCTTC. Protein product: CASSLMEGYNEQFF.

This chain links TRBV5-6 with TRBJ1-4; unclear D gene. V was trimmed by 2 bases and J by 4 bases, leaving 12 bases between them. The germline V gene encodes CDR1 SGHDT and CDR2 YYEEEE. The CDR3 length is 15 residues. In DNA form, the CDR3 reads TGTGCCAGCAGCTTTCGTCAGAGCTATAATGAAAAACTGTTTTTT. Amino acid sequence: CASSFRQSYNEKLFF. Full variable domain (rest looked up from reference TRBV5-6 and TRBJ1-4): DAGVTQSPTHLIKTRGQQVTLRCSPKSGHDTVSWYQQALGQGPQFIFQYYEEEERQRGNFPDRFSGHQFPNYSSELNVNALLLGDSALYLCASSFRQSYNEKLFFGSGTQLSVL.

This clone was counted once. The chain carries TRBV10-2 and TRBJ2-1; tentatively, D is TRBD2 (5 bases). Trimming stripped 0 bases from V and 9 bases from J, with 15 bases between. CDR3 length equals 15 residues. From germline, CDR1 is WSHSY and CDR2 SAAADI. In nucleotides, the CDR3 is TGCGCCAGCAGTGAGTCGGGGATACGGGCGGGTGAGCAGTTCTTC. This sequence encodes CASSESGIRAGEQFF.

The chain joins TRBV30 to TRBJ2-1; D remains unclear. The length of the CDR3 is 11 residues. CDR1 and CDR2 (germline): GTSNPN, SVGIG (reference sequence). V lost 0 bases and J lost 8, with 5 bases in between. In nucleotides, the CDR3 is TGTGCCTGGAGTGTAAGAGATGAGCAGTTCTTC. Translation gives CAWSVRDEQFF.

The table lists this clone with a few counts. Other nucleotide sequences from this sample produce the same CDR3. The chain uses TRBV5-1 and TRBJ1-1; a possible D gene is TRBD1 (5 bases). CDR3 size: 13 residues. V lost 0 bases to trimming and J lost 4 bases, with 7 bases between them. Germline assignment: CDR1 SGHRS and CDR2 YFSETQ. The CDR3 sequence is CASSLVQGTEAFF. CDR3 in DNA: TGCGCCAGCAGCTTGGTGCAGGGCACTGAAGCTTTCTTT. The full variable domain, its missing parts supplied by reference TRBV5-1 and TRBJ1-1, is KAGVTQTPRYLIKTRGQQVTLSCSPISGHRSVSWYQQTPGQGLQFLFEYFSETQRNKGNFPGRFSGRQFSNSRSEMNVSTLELGDSALYLCASSLVQGTEAFFGQGTRLTVV.

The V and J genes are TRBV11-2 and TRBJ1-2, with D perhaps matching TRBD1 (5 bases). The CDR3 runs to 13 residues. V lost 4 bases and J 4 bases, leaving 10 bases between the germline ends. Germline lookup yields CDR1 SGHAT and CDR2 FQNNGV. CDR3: CASSYQGAYGYTF. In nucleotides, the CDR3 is TGTGCCAGCAGCTACCAGGGCGCCTATGGCTACACCTTC.

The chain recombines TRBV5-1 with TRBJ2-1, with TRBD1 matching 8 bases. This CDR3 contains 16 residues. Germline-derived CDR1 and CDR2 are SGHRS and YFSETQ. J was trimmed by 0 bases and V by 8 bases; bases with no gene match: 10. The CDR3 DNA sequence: TGCGCCAGTCGTAGGACAGGGTTGAGCTCCTACAATGAGCAGTTCTTC. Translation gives CASRRTGLSSYNEQFF.

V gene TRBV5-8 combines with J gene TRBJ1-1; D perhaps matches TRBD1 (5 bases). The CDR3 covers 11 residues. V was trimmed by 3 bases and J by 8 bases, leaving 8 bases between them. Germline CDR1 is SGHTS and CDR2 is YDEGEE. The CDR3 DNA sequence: TGTGCCAGCAGCTCGTACAGGGAAGCTTTCTTT. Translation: CASSSYREAFF.

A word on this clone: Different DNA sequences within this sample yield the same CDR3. This chain's CDR3 is CASSQDRSNEQFF. CDR3 DNA sequence: TGTGCCAGCAGCCAAGATAGGAGTAATGAGCAGTTCTTC. This rearrangement joins TRBV14 to TRBJ2-1; no definite D call. Germline CDR1 reads SGHDN; CDR2 reads FVKESK. CDR3 length equals 13 residues. With 0 bases removed from V and 7 bases from J, the gap between germline ends came to 7 bases.

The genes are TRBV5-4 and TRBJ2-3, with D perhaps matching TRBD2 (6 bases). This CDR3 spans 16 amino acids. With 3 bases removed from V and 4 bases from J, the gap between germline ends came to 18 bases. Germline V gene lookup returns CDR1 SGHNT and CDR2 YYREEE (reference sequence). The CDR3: CASSSGGPRRADTQYF. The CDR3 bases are TGTGCCAGCAGCTCCGGAGGGCCCCGGCGTGCAGATACGCAGTATTTT.

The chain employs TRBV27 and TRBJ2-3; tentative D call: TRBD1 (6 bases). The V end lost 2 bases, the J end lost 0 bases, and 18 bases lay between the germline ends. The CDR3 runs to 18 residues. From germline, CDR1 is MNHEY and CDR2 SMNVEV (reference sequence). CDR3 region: CASSLGRGTPPSTDTQYF. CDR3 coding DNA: TGTGCCAGCAGTTTAGGTAGGGGGACACCCCCTAGCACAGATACGCAGTATTTT.